This T cell receptor beta chain is from a study of blood T cell repertoires in COVID-19. Overall study context: Whether acute or convalescent, the COVID-19 samples came from the United States, Italy and Spain. Sample material is recorded as cDNA or gDNA derived from T cells, B-cell-depleted T cells, or PBMCs.

Cohorts were based on clinical histories the participants reported. Per the study methods: Nucleated cell number was recorded as an estimate derived from reference gene primer amplification. TCRdb's table, derived via immunoSEQ multiplex PCR, lists solely in-frame clones and lacks some. V and J calls and clone size are copied from that table; D and trimming were computed from the DNA. The sample has approximately 250,000 clones, about 91% seen once; the top ten hold roughly 2.3%. The CDR3 length is 14 residues. Trimming shortened V by 11 bases and J by 2 bases, and 18 bases separated the two germline ends. The germline V gene encodes CDR1 ENHRY and CDR2 SYGVKD.

The chain uses TRBV10-3 and TRBJ1-1; the D gene is possibly TRBD1 (5 bases). The TCR sequence derives from a woman in her thirties or forties with acute COVID-19. Sequenced: PBMCs or T cells enriched from blood (not recorded which). Here the CDR3 DNA reads TGTGCCTCACAGGTCGGCCTTCCCAACACTGAAGCTTTCTTT. It yields the protein CASQVGLPNTEAFF.